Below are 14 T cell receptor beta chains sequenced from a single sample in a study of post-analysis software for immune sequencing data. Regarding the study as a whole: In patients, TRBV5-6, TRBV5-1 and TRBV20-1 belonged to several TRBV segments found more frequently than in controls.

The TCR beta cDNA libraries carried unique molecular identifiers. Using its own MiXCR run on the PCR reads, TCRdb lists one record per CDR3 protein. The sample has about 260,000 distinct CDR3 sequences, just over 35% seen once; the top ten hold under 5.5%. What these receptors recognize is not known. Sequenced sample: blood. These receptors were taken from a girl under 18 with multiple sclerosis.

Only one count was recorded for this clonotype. The CDR3 DNA sequence: TGCAGTGCTAGAGCCAGGACCGCCCCCGAGACCCAGTACTTC. Amino acid sequence: CSARARTAPETQYF. The chain joins TRBV20-1 to TRBJ2-5, with D hard to call. Germline V gene data show CDR1 as DFQATT and CDR2 as SNEGSKA (reference sequence). The CDR3 length is 14 residues. The V end lost 1 base, the J end lost 5 bases, and 14 bases lay between the germline ends.

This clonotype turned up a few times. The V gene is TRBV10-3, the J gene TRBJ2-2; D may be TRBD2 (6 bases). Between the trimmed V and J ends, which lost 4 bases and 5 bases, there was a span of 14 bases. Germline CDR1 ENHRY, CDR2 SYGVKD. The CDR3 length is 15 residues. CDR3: CAISGPGLKTGELFF. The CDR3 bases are TGTGCCATCAGTGGGCCGGGACTCAAGACCGGGGAGCTGTTTTTT.

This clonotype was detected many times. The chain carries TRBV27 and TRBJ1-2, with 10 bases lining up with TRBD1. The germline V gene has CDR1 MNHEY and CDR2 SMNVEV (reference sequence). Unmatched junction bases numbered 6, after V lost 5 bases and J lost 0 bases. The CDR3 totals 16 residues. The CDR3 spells CASSRDRGLANYGYTF. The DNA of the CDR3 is TGTGCCAGCAGTCGGGACAGGGGATTGGCTAACTATGGCTACACCTTC.

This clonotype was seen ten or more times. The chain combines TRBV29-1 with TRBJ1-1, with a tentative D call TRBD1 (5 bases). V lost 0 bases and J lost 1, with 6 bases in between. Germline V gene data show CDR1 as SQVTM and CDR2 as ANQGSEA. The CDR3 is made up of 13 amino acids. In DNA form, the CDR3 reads TGCAGCGTTGAAGATGGACAGAACACTGAAGCTTTCTTT. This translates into CSVEDGQNTEAFF. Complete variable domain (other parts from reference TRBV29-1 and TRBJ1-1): SAVISQKPSRDICQRGTSLTIQCQVDSQVTMMFWYRQQPGQSLTLIATANQGSEATYESGFVIDKFPISRPNLTFSTLTVSNMSPEDSSIYLCSVEDGQNTEAFFGQGTRLTVV.

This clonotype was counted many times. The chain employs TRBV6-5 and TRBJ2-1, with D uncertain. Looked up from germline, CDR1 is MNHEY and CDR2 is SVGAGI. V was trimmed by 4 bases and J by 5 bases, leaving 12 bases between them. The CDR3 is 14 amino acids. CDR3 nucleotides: TGTGCCAGCAGTTCTGCCTTTAACAACAATGAGCAGTTCTTC. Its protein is CASSSAFNNNEQFF.

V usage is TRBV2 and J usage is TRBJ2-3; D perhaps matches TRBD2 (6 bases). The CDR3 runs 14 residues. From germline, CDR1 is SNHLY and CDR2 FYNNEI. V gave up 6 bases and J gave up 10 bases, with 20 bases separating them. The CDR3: CASSRGRGADAQYF. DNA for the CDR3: TGTGCCAGCAGCCGGGGGAGAGGGGCCGATGCGCAGTATTTT.

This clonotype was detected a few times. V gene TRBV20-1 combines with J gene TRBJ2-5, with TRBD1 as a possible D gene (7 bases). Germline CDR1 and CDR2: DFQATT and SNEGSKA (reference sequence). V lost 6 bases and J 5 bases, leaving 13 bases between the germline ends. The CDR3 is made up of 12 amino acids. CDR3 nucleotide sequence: TGCAGTGCGGAACCAGGGGGGGAGACCCAGTACTTC. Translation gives CSAEPGGETQYF.

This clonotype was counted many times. Here the CDR3 DNA reads TGCAGTGCCAAAATTGACGCTGAAGCTTTCTTT. Residues: CSAKIDAEAFF. The genes are TRBV20-1 and TRBJ1-1; D not certain. V lost 6 bases to trimming and J lost 6 bases, with 11 bases between them. CDR3 length equals 11 residues. CDR1 and CDR2 (germline): DFQATT, SNEGSKA (reference sequence).

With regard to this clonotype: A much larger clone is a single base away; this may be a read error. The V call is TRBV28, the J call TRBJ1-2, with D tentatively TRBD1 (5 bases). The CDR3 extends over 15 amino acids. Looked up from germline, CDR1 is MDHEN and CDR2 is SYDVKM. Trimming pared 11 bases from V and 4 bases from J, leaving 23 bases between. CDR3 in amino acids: CARTQAAGVLYGYTF. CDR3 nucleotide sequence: TGTGCCCGCACCCAGGCCGCGGGGGTTCTCTATGGCTACACCTTC.

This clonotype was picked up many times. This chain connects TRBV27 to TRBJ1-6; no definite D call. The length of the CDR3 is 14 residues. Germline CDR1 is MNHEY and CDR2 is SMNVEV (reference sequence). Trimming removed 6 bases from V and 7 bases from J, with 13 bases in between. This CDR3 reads CASSSRGPNSPLHF. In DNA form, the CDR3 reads TGTGCCAGCAGCTCCCGCGGGCCAAATTCACCCCTCCACTTT.

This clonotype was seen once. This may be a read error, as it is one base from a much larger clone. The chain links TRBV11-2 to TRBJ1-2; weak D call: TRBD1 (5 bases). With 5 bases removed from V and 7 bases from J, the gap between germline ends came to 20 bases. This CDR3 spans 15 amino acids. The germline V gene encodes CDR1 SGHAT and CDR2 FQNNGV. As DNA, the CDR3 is TGTGCCAGCAGCCCTGGGGCCGGGGACTACTTTGGCTACACCTTC. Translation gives CASSPGAGDYFGYTF.

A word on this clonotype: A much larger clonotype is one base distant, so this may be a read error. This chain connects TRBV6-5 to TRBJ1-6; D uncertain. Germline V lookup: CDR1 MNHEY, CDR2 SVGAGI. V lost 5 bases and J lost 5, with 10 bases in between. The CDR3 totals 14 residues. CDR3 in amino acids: CASSRAPHNSPLHF. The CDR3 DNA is TGTGCCAGCAGTCGGGCCCCTCATAATTCACCCCTCCACTTT.

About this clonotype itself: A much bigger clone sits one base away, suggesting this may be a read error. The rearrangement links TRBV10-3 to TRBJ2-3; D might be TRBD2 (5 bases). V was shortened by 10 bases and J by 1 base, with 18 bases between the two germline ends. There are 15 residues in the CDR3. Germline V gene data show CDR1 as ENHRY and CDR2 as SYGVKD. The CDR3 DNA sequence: TGTGCCACCACCCCGGGGAGCGAGGGCACAGATACGCAGTATTTT. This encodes CATTPGSEGTDTQYF.

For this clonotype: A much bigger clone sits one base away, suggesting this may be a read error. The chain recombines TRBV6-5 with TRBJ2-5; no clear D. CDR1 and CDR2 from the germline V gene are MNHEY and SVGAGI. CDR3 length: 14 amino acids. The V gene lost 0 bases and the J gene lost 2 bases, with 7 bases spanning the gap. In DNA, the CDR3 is TGTGCCAGCAGTTACTCAAGGGCTCAAGAGACCCAGTACTTC. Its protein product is CASSYSRAQETQYF.